These 3 T cell receptor beta chains share one sample of origin, sequenced in a study of blood T cell repertoires in COVID-19. Here immunoSEQ multiplex PCR was the method, and the copy in TCRdb shows in-frame clones only, minus some. The table has around 300,000 clones, 65% to 90% seen once. The sample was peripheral blood. These receptors originate from a human donor in a cohort sampled during active COVID-19.

J is TRBJ2-7 and V is TRBV6-5; tentatively, D is TRBD1 (6 bases). Germline V lookup: CDR1 MNHEY, CDR2 SVGAGI. Trimming removed 5 bases at V and 6 bases at J, with 11 bases between. CDR3 length: 12 amino acids. CDR3 sequence: CASSTQGTEQYF. The DNA for the CDR3 is TGTGCCAGCAGTACACAGGGAACCGAGCAGTACTTC.

The V and J genes are TRBV5-1 and TRBJ2-6; D may be TRBD1 (6 bases). This CDR3 has 16 residues. Germline-derived CDR1 and CDR2 are SGHRS and YFSETQ. V was clipped by 4 bases and J by 2 bases, with 13 bases between them. CDR3 residues: CASSHTGRTGANVLTF. CDR3 sequence (DNA): TGCGCCAGCAGCCACACAGGGAGAACTGGGGCCAACGTCCTGACTTTC. The complete variable domain, with remaining parts taken from reference TRBV5-1 and TRBJ2-6, reads KAGVTQTPRYLIKTRGQQVTLSCSPISGHRSVSWYQQTPGQGLQFLFEYFSETQRNKGNFPGRFSGRQFSNSRSEMNVSTLELGDSALYLCASSHTGRTGANVLTFGAGSRLTVL.

For the CDR3, the DNA is TGTGCCTGGAGCACCTACAGGGGGGTCCAAGAGACCCAGTACTTC. It translates to CAWSTYRGVQETQYF. This rearrangement joins TRBV30 to TRBJ2-5; the match to TRBD1 covers 8 bases. The length of the CDR3 is 15 residues. The V segment lost 3 bases and the J segment 1 base; nucleotides outside the gene matches: 7. Germline lookup yields CDR1 GTSNPN and CDR2 SVGIG (reference sequence).